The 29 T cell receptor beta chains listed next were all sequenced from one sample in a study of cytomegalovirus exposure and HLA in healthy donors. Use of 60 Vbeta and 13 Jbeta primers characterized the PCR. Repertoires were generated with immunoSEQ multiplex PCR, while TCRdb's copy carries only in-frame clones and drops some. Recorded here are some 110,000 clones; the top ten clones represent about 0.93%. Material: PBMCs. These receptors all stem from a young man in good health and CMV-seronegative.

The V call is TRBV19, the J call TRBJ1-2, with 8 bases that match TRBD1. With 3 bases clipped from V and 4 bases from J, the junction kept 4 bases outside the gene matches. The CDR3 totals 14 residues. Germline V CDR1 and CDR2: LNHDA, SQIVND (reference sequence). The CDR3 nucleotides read TGTGCCAGTAGTATCCGGGACAGGTCCTATGGCTACACCTTC. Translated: CASSIRDRSYGYTF.

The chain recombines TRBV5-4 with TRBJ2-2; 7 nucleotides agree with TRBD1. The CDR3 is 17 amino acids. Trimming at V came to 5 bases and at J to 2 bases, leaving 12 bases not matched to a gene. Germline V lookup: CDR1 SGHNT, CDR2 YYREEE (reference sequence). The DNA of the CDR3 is TGTGCCAGCAGAGCCGACAGGGCCCTCCTAAACACCGGGGAGCTGTTTTTT. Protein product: CASRADRALLNTGELFF. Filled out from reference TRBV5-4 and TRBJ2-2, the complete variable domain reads ETGVTQSPTHLIKTRGQQVTLRCSSQSGHNTVSWYQQALGQGPQFIFQYYREEENGRGNFPPRFSGLQFPNYSSELNVNALELDDSALYLCASRADRALLNTGELFFGEGSRLTVL.

The CDR3 DNA sequence: TGTGCCAGCAGCCAGCCGGTGACAGAGGTTAACTATGGCTACACCTTC. It is translated as CASSQPVTEVNYGYTF. The rearrangement links TRBV4-2 to TRBJ1-2, with D perhaps TRBD1 (5 bases). The V gene lost 3 bases and the J gene lost 1 base, with 15 bases spanning the gap. The V gene's germline CDR1 is LGHNA and CDR2 YNFKEQ. The CDR3 spans 16 residues.

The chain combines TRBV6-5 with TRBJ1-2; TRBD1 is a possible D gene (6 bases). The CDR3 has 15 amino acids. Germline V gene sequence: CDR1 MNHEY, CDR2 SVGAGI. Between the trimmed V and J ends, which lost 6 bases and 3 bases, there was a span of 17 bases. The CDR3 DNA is TGTGCCAGCAGGACCAGCGGGGGCCAAGACTATGGCTACACCTTC. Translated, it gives CASRTSGGQDYGYTF.

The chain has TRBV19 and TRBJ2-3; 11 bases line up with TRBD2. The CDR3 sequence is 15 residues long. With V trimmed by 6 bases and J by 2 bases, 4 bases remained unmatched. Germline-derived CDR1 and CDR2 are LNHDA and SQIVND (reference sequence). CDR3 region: CASRGTSGHTDTQYF. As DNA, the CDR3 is TGTGCCAGTAGGGGGACTAGCGGACACACAGATACGCAGTATTTT.

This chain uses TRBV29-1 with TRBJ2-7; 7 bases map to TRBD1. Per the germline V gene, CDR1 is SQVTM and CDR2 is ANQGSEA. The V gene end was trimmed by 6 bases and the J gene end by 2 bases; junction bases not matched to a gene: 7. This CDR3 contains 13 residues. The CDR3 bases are TGCAGCGTAGGGACAGCGAGAACCTACGAGCAGTACTTC. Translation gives CSVGTARTYEQYF.

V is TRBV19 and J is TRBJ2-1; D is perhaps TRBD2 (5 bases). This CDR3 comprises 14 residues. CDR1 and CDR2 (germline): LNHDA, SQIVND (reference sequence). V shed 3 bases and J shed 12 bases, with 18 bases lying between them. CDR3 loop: CASSISAGRSWQFF. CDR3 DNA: TGTGCCAGTAGTATTTCGGCGGGTAGGTCATGGCAGTTCTTC.

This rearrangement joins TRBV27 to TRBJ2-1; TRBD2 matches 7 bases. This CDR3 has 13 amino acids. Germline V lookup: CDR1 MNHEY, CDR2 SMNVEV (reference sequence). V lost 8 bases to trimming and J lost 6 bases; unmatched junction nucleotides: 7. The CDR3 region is CASGRREGNEQFF. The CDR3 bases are TGTGCCAGCGGGAGGAGGGAGGGCAATGAGCAGTTCTTC.

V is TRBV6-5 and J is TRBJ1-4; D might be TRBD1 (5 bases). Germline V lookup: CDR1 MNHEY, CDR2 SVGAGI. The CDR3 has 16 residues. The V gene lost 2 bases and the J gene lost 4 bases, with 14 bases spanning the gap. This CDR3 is CASSYTVDSRNEKLFF. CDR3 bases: TGTGCCAGCAGTTACACGGTAGACAGCCGTAATGAAAAACTGTTTTTT.

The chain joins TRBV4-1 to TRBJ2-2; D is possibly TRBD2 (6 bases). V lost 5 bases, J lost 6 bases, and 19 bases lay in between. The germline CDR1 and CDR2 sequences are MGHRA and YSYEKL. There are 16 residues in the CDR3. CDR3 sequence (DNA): TGCGCCAGCAGCACCATCCGGGGGAAATCCGCCGGGGAGCTGTTTTTT. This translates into CASSTIRGKSAGELFF.

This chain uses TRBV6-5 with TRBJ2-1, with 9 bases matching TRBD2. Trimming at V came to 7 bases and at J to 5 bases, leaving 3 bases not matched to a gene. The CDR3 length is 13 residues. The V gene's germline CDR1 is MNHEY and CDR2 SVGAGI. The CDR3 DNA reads TGTGCCAGCAAGGCTAGCGGGGACAATGAGCAGTTCTTC. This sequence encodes CASKASGDNEQFF.

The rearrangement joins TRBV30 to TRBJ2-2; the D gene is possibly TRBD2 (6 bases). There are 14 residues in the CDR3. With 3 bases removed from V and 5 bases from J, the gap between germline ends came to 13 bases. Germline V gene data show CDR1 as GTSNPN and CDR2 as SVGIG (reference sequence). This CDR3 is CAWRRQAGTGELFF. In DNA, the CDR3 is TGTGCCTGGAGGAGGCAGGCGGGGACCGGGGAGCTGTTTTTT.

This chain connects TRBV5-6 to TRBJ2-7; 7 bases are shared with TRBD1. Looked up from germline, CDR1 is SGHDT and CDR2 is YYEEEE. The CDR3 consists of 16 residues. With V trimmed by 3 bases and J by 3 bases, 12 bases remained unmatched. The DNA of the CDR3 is TGTGCCAGCAGCTCGAGCCTACGACAGGGTTTCTACGAGCAGTACTTC. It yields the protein CASSSSLRQGFYEQYF.

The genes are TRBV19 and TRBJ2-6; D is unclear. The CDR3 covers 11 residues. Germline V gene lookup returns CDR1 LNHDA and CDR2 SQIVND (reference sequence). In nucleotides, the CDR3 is TGTAAGCATTCTGGGGCCAACGTCCTGACTTTC. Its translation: CKHSGANVLTF.

As DNA, the CDR3 is TGTGCCACCCCCTACAGAACGCTAGCCAAAAACATTCAGTACTTC. Its protein product is CATPYRTLAKNIQYF. The chain carries TRBV19 and TRBJ2-4, with unresolved D. V lost 10 bases to trimming and J lost 0 bases, with 16 bases between them. Germline assignment: CDR1 LNHDA and CDR2 SQIVND (reference sequence). The length of the CDR3 is 15 residues. Supplemented by reference TRBV19 and TRBJ2-4, the full variable domain reads DGGITQSPKYLFRKEGQNVTLSCEQNLNHDAMYWYRQDPGQGLRLIYYSQIVNDFQKGDIAEGYSVSREKKESFPLTVTSAQKNPTAFYLCATPYRTLAKNIQYFGAGTRLSVL.

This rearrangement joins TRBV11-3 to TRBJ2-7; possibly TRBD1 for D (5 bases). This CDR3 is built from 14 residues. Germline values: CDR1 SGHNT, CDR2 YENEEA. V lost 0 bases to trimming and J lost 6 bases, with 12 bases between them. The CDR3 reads CASSLEGPESEQYF. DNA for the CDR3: TGTGCCAGCAGCTTAGAGGGGCCCGAGAGCGAGCAGTACTTC.

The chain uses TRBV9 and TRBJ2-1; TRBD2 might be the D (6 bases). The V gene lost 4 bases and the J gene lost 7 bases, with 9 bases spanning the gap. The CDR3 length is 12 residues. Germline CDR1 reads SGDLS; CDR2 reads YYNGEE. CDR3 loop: CASSMGGNEQFF. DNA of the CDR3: TGTGCCAGCAGCATGGGGGGTAATGAGCAGTTCTTC.

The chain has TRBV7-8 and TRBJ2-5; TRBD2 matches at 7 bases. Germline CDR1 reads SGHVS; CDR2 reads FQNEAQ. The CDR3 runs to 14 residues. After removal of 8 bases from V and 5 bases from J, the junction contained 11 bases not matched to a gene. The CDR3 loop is CASLGLDGEETQYF. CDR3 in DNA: TGTGCCAGCCTCGGACTAGACGGCGAGGAGACCCAGTACTTC.

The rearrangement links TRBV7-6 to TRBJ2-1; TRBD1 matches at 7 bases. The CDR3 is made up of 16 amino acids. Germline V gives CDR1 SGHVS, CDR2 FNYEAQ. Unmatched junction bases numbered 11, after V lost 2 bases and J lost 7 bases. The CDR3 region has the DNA TGTGCCAGCAGCTTATATCAAGGGGGCGGCGGTAATGAGCAGTTCTTC. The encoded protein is CASSLYQGGGGNEQFF.

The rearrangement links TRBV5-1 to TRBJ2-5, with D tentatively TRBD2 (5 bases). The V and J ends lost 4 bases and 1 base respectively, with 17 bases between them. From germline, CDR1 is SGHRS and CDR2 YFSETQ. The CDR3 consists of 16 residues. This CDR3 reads CASSPGESSAQETQYF. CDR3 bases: TGCGCCAGCAGCCCTGGGGAGAGTTCCGCCCAAGAGACCCAGTACTTC. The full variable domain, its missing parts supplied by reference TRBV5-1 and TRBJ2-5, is KAGVTQTPRYLIKTRGQQVTLSCSPISGHRSVSWYQQTPGQGLQFLFEYFSETQRNKGNFPGRFSGRQFSNSRSEMNVSTLELGDSALYLCASSPGESSAQETQYFGPGTRLLVL.

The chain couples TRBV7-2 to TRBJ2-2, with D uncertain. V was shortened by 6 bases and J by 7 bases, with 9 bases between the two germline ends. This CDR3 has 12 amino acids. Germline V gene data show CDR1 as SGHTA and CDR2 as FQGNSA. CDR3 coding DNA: TGTGCCAGCAGACCAGTCGTCGGGGAGCTGTTTTTT. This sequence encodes CASRPVVGELFF.

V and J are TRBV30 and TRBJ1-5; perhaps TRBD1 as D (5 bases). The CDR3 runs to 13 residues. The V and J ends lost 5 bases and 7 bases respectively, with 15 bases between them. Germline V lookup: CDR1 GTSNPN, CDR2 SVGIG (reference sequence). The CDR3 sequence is CAWGAGLGQPQHF. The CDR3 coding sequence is TGTGCCTGGGGGGCGGGACTGGGCCAGCCCCAGCATTTT.

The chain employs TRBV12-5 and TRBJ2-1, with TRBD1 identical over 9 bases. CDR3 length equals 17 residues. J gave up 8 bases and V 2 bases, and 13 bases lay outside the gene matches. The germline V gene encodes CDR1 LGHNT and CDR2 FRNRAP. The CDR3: CASGLPRRDREGYEQFF. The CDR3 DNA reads TGTGCTAGTGGTTTGCCTCGTCGGGACAGGGAAGGCTATGAGCAGTTCTTC. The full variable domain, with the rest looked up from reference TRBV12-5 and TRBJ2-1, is DARVTQTPRHKVTEMGQEVTMRCQPILGHNTVFWYRQTMMQGLELLAYFRNRAPLDDSGMPKDRFSAEMPDATLATLKIQPSEPRDSAVYFCASGLPRRDREGYEQFFGPGTRLTVL.

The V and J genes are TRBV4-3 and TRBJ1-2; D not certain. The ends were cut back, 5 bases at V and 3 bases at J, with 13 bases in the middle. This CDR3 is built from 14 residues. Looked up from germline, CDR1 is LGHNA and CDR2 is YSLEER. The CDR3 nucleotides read TGCGCCAGCAGCAGCGCGGCAGATTACTATGGCTACACCTTC. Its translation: CASSSAADYYGYTF.

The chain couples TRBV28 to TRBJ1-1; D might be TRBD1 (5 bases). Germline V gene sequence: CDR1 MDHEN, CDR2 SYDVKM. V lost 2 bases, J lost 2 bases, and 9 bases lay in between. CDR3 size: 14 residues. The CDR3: CASSLLDRNTEAFF. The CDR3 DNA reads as TGTGCCAGCAGTTTACTAGACAGAAACACTGAAGCTTTCTTT.

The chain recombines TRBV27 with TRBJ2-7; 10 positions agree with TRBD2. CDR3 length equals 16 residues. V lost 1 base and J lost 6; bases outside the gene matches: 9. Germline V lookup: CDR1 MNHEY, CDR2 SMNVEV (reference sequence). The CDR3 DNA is TGTGCCAGCAGTTTATTCCTAGCGGGGGCCTCGACCGAGCAGTACTTC. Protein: CASSLFLAGASTEQYF.

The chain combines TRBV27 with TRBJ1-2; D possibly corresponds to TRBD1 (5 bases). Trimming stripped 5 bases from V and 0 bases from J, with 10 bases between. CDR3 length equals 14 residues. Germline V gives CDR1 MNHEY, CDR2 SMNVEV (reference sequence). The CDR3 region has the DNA TGTGCCAGCAGTGCAGGGTTAGCTAACTATGGCTACACCTTC. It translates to CASSAGLANYGYTF.

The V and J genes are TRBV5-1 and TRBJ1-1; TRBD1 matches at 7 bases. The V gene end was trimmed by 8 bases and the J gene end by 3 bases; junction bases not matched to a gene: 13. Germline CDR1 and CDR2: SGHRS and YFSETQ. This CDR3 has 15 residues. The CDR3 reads CASRPWGTAYTEAFF. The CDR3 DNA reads TGCGCCAGTCGACCCTGGGGGACAGCTTACACTGAAGCTTTCTTT.

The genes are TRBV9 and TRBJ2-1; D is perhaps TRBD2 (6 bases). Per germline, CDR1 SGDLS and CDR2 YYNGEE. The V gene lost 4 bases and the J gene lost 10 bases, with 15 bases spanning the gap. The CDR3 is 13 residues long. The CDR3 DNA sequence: TGTGCCAGCAGCTACAGCGGGTTTATGGAGCAGTTCTTC. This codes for CASSYSGFMEQFF.